This is a list of T cell receptor beta chains from one sample in a study of blood T cell repertoires in COVID-19. TCRdb's table, derived via immunoSEQ multiplex PCR, lists solely in-frame clones and lacks some. The sample includes 90,000 or so clones, 70% to 90% of them seen just once. Source material: peripheral blood. These receptors were obtained from a human donor in a cohort sampled during active COVID-19. The CDR3 runs from the conserved cysteine through the conserved F or W. Fields, in order: clone size, D gene, J gene, V gene, CDR3 length, CDR3 protein, CDR3 DNA. A D gene is named only where the DNA matches it firmly. Clone size is not always given. Where it is, it says once, few, many or a class for expanded clones.

NA TRBD1 TRBJ1-2 TRBV28 16 CASSPASTGGKNGYTF TGTGCCAGCAGTCCGGCCTCGACAGGGGGCAAAAATGGCTACACCTTC
NA NA TRBJ1-1 TRBV18 12 CASSPFLTEAFF TGTGCCAGCTCACCGTTTCTAACTGAAGCTTTCTTT
once TRBD1 TRBJ1-4 TRBV19 13 CASPDRDGEKLFF TGTGCCAGTCCGGACAGGGACGGGGAAAAACTGTTTTTT
NA TRBD1 TRBJ2-1 TRBV13 15 CASSLGQGFPNEQFF TGTGCCAGCAGCTTAGGACAGGGGTTTCCCAATGAGCAGTTCTTC
NA NA TRBJ1-2 TRBV5-1 13 CASSPIDRFTFTF TGCGCCAGCAGCCCCATAGACAGGTTTACGTTTACCTTC
NA TRBD1 TRBJ1-2 TRBV4-3 15 CASSQKQGEGYGYTF TGCGCCAGCAGCCAAAAACAGGGGGAGGGCTATGGCTACACCTTC
NA NA TRBJ1-5 TRBV18 16 CASSPEVGRVNQPQHF TGTGCCAGCTCACCAGAGGTGGGGAGAGTCAATCAGCCCCAGCATTTT
NA TRBD1 TRBJ2-3 TRBV27 17 CASSRHLDRVTTDTQYF TGTGCCAGCAGTCGGCACCTGGACAGGGTGACCACAGATACGCAGTATTTT
NA TRBD1 TRBJ1-1 TRBV3-1/TRBV3-2 15 CASSSATGGRAEAFF TGTGCCAGCAGCTCGGCGACAGGGGGTAGGGCTGAAGCTTTCTTT
NA NA TRBJ2-7 TRBV3-1/TRBV3-2 14 CASSRWTTTYEQYF TGTGCCAGCAGCCGGTGGACTACCACCTACGAGCAGTACTTC
NA NA TRBJ1-5 TRBV5-1 13 CASSFGGDGPQHF TGCGCCAGCAGCTTCGGCGGTGACGGTCCCCAGCATTTT
NA NA TRBJ2-1 TRBV2 15 CASKEGLSSYNEQFF TGTGCCAGCAAGGAGGGGTTGAGCTCCTACAATGAGCAGTTCTTC
NA TRBD2 TRBJ2-7 TRBV7-2 15 CASIPGAGVENEQYF TGTGCCAGCATCCCTGGGGCGGGGGTAGAGAACGAGCAGTACTTC
NA TRBD1 TRBJ1-6 TRBV6-5 12 CATQGSSSPLHF TGTGCCACACAGGGGTCGAGTTCACCCCTCCACTTT
once TRBD1 TRBJ1-5 TRBV19 16 CASISSGQGAGQPQHF TGTGCCAGTATTTCTTCGGGACAGGGGGCCGGTCAGCCCCAGCATTTT
NA NA TRBJ2-1 TRBV5-1 16 CASSLRLGGSYNEQFF TGCGCCAGCAGCTTGCGACTAGGTGGCTCCTACAATGAGCAGTTCTTC
NA TRBD2 TRBJ2-1 TRBV6-1 17 CASSESPSGGSYNEQFF TGTGCCAGCAGTGAATCCCCTAGCGGGGGCTCCTACAATGAGCAGTTCTTC
NA NA TRBJ1-2 TRBV25-1 13 CASRWGGDYGYTF TGTGCCAGCCGGTGGGGGGGCGACTATGGCTACACCTTC
NA TRBD1 TRBJ1-5 TRBV27 15 CASRTQGAGNQPQHF TGTGCCAGCAGAACACAGGGGGCAGGCAATCAGCCCCAGCATTTT
NA NA TRBJ2-3 TRBV13 14 CASDEAQSTDTQYF TGTGCCAGCGACGAAGCGCAAAGCACAGATACGCAGTATTTT
NA TRBD1 TRBJ1-1 TRBV5-4 14 CASSRQGSLTEAFF TGTGCCAGCAGCCGACAGGGATCCCTCACTGAAGCTTTCTTT
NA TRBD2 TRBJ2-2 TRBV5-1 15 CASSLYSGGTGELFF TGCGCCAGCAGCTTGTATAGCGGGGGGACCGGGGAGCTGTTTTTT
NA TRBD1 TRBJ2-7 TRBV28 15 CASSLRQGRSYEQYF TGTGCCAGCAGTTTGAGACAGGGGAGAAGCTACGAGCAGTACTTC
NA TRBD1 TRBJ1-5 TRBV28 14 CATGQGLGNQPQHF TGTGCCACAGGACAGGGACTCGGCAATCAGCCCCAGCATTTT
NA TRBD2 TRBJ2-3 TRBV7-6 15 CASSPAGGTGDTQYF TGTGCCAGCAGCCCCGCGGGGGGCACAGGCGATACGCAGTATTTT
once TRBD2 TRBJ2-4 TRBV7-9 16 CASSVGTSGGKNIQYF TGTGCCAGCAGCGTCGGGACCTCGGGGGGCAAAAACATTCAGTACTTC
few TRBD1 TRBJ1-5 TRBV2 13 CASGGQSNQPQHF TGTGCCAGCGGGGGACAGTCCAATCAGCCCCAGCATTTT
NA NA TRBJ1-1 TRBV19 12 CASSRRGTEAFF TGTGCCTCCAGTCGGAGAGGAACTGAAGCTTTCTTT
few NA TRBJ2-7 TRBV30 13 CAWSGSPQGEQYF TGTGCCTGGAGTGGAAGTCCCCAGGGCGAGCAGTACTTC
NA NA TRBJ1-3 TRBV28 14 CASSLRAAGNTIYF TGTGCCAGCAGCCTGCGGGCAGCTGGAAACACCATATATTTT
NA TRBD1 TRBJ1-2 TRBV7-2 14 CASSQDRGSYGYTF TGTGCCAGCAGCCAAGACAGGGGTAGCTATGGCTACACCTTC
NA TRBD1 TRBJ1-4 TRBV30 18 CASSDGTGVPGINEKLFF TGTGCCTCCTCCGATGGGACAGGGGTCCCGGGGATTAATGAAAAACTGTTTTTT
few NA TRBJ1-1 TRBV30 13 CACQTGSGTEAFF TGTGCCTGTCAAACAGGGTCGGGGACTGAAGCTTTCTTT
NA NA TRBJ2-7 TRBV2 12 CASTENSYEQYF TGTGCCAGCACGGAGAACTCCTACGAGCAGTACTTC
once TRBD2 TRBJ2-1 TRBV27 18 CASRHVGSTGGPSNEQFF TGTGCCAGCAGACACGTAGGGTCCACGGGGGGTCCCAGCAATGAGCAGTTCTTC
NA NA TRBJ2-1 TRBV6-5 15 CASLRAHPSADEQFF TGTGCCAGTCTCAGGGCCCACCCCTCGGCGGATGAGCAGTTCTTC